The T cell receptor (beta chain) under discussion was sequenced for a study of beta chain features in type 1 diabetes. This CDR3 is built from 15 residues. Germline lookup yields CDR1 MGHRA and CDR2 YSYEKL. V lost 2 bases to trimming and J lost 6 bases, with 14 bases between them. cDNA synthesis used the whole RNA isolate, giving expressed TCRB sequences. Profiled with immunoSEQ multiplex PCR; TCRdb holds only in-frame clones, not every one. The table lists around 430,000 clones, 30% of them singletons. Input material: naive CD4+ T cells from blood. The sequence came from a young man in good health. This sequence joins TRBV4-1 and TRBJ2-1; D perhaps matches TRBD2 (5 bases). CDR3 DNA: TGCGCCAGCAGCCAAACTAGATTTCGTTTCAATGAGCAGTTCTTC. Protein: CASSQTRFRFNEQFF.